The 20 T cell receptor beta chains reported below all come from one sample, sequenced in a study of human T cells and chemical hapten exposure. As to time point: patch test 2, 6 weeks after DPC sensitization. Treatment: therapeutic diphenylcyclopropenone sensitization with weekly scalp DPC. One entry per CDR3 protein results from TCRdb running MiXCR on the RACE reads. The sample lists 330,000 or so distinct CDR3 sequences; over 6% were seen once. The specimen comprised whole blood, sampled in connection with sensitization to the hapten diphenylcyclopropenone (DPC). These receptors all come from a woman aged 18-35 years with alopecia areata. Some clones in this sample may be carry-over from other donors' samples.

The rearrangement uses TRBV4-2 and TRBJ2-7; 7 bases agree with TRBD1. The V gene's germline CDR1 is LGHNA and CDR2 YNFKEQ. The CDR3 covers 16 residues. V lost 5 bases, J lost 0 bases, and 10 bases stayed unmatched. The CDR3 reads CASSSHRGSSSYEQYF. CDR3 in DNA: TGTGCCAGCAGCTCACACAGGGGTTCGAGCTCCTACGAGCAGTACTTC.

This rearrangement joins TRBV20-1 to TRBJ1-5; D is uncertain. Germline assignment: CDR1 DFQATT and CDR2 SNEGSKA (reference sequence). Between the trimmed V and J ends, which lost 0 bases and 9 bases, there was a span of 18 bases. The CDR3 has 15 amino acids. DNA for the CDR3: TGCAGTGCTAGAGAAATTGGGATCAAAATTCGGCCCCAGCATTTT. Translating gives CSAREIGIKIRPQHF.

This clonotype has ten or more counts. J is TRBJ1-1 and V is TRBV7-2, with D possibly being TRBD1 (6 bases). The V gene's germline CDR1 is SGHTA and CDR2 FQGNSA. This CDR3 contains 15 residues. V was trimmed by 0 bases and J by 7 bases, leaving 15 bases between them. The CDR3 DNA is TGTGCCAGCAGCTTAGCGGGCAGGGGCTGGAATGAAGCTTTCTTT. As protein: CASSLAGRGWNEAFF.

The sample holds a few counts of this clonotype. V and J are TRBV12-3 or TRBV12-4 and TRBJ2-7; D perhaps matches TRBD2 (5 bases). V gave up 2 bases and J gave up 8 bases, with 10 bases separating them. The CDR3 covers 12 residues. CDR3 sequence (DNA): TGTGCCAGCAGTTTAAAGGGAGTGCAGCAGTACTTC. Translated, it gives CASSLKGVQQYF.

This clonotype was seen a handful of times. J is TRBJ2-5 and V is TRBV24-1; the D gene could be TRBD1 or TRBD2 (6 bases each). The CDR3 contains 13 residues. The ends were cut back, 6 bases at V and 5 bases at J, with 12 bases in the middle. Germline CDR1 and CDR2: KGHDR and SFDVKD. The CDR3 DNA follows: TGTGCCACCAGTACCGGGGGCCTGGAGACCCAGTACTTC. Protein: CATSTGGLETQYF.

There are many counts of this clonotype. The chain joins TRBV12-3 or TRBV12-4 to TRBJ1-5, with D perhaps TRBD1 (5 bases). The CDR3 sequence is 12 residues long. V was pared by 9 bases and J by 6 bases, with 12 bases between. In DNA, the CDR3 is TGTGCCAGTCTGCAGGGAGGTCAGCCCCAGCATTTT. Its protein product is CASLQGGQPQHF.

The chain combines TRBV20-1 with TRBJ2-7, with 7 positions matching TRBD1. The CDR3 runs to 10 residues. Germline values: CDR1 DFQATT, CDR2 SNEGSKA (reference sequence). The V and J ends lost 4 bases and 6 bases, in that order; junction bases with no gene match: 0. This CDR3 reads CSANRGEQYF. The CDR3 region has the DNA TGCAGTGCTAACAGGGGCGAGCAGTACTTC.

The table lists this clonotype with many counts. The chain joins TRBV29-1 to TRBJ2-7; 9 positions agree with TRBD1. With V trimmed by 6 bases and J by 4 bases, 13 bases remained unmatched. Germline CDR1 and CDR2: SQVTM and ANQGSEA. The CDR3 has 15 amino acids. The CDR3 is CSVWVVDRGEYEQYF. The CDR3, as DNA: TGCAGCGTCTGGGTAGTGGACAGGGGAGAGTACGAGCAGTACTTC.

The table lists this clonotype with many counts. V usage is TRBV6-5 and J usage is TRBJ1-6; D gene ambiguous. Germline V gives CDR1 MNHEY, CDR2 SVGAGI. This CDR3 comprises 20 residues. V lost 4 bases to trimming and J lost 2 bases, with 24 bases between them. The CDR3 is CASSSEPPRSASTYNSPLHF. DNA for the CDR3: TGTGCCAGCAGTTCCGAACCCCCGAGGTCCGCGTCCACCTATAATTCACCCCTCCACTTT.

This clonotype was seen at least ten times. This rearrangement joins TRBV12-3 or TRBV12-4 to TRBJ2-2; D remains unclear. The V end was cut by 5 bases, the J end by 1 base, with 5 bases between. This CDR3 spans 13 amino acids. CDR3 residues: CASSARNTGELFF. CDR3 in DNA: TGTGCCAGCAGTGCTAGGAACACCGGGGAGCTGTTTTTT.

V gene TRBV20-1 combines with J gene TRBJ2-3; TRBD2 matches 8 bases. Germline V gives CDR1 DFQATT, CDR2 SNEGSKA (reference sequence). The CDR3 has 14 amino acids. V lost 5 bases and J lost 4; bases outside the gene matches: 8. CDR3 protein: CSAVTSVSADTQYF. CDR3 nucleotides: TGCAGTGCTGTGACTAGCGTGTCGGCAGATACGCAGTATTTT.

This sequence joins TRBV12-3 or TRBV12-4 and TRBJ1-2, with 7 bases matching TRBD1. The CDR3 spans 14 residues. The V segment lost 5 bases and the J segment 8 bases; nucleotides outside the gene matches: 11. The CDR3 nucleotides read TGTGCCAGCAGTCAACAGGGGATGGGTGGCGGCTACACCTTC. The encoded protein is CASSQQGMGGGYTF.

This clonotype was observed at least ten times. The chain is built from TRBV10-3 and TRBJ2-1; D not certain. Germline values: CDR1 ENHRY, CDR2 SYGVKD. Trimming took 3 bases from V and 4 from J, leaving 7 bases between them. The CDR3 runs to 13 residues. The CDR3 is CAISEPPYNEQFF. As DNA, the CDR3 is TGTGCCATCAGTGAACCCCCGTACAATGAGCAGTTCTTC.

This clonotype came up a few times. The V and J genes are TRBV12-3 or TRBV12-4 and TRBJ1-1, with a tentative D call TRBD1 (6 bases). This CDR3 has 16 residues. Trimming left V 3 bases short and J 0 bases short, with 14 bases between. CDR3 in amino acids: CASSLLGDNMNTEAFF. Here the CDR3 DNA reads TGTGCCAGCAGTTTGTTAGGGGACAATATGAACACTGAAGCTTTCTTT.

This clonotype was observed many times. The chain recombines TRBV7-2 with TRBJ1-2; D unclear. V lost 5 bases and J lost 4, with 14 bases in between. The CDR3 runs 14 residues. The germline V gene has CDR1 SGHTA and CDR2 FQGNSA. The CDR3 bases are TGTGCCAGCAGCCCCCGCGAAGCAGGCTATGGCTACACCTTC. This translates into CASSPREAGYGYTF.

CDR3 sequence (DNA): TGCAGTGCTGGAGGGACAGGGAATGAAAAACTGTTTTTT. It specifies CSAGGTGNEKLFF. The V gene is TRBV20-1, the J gene TRBJ1-4, with TRBD1 matching over 9 bases. Germline CDR1 is DFQATT and CDR2 is SNEGSKA (reference sequence). Trimming at V came to 5 bases and at J to 5 bases, leaving 3 bases not matched to a gene. This CDR3 comprises 13 residues.

The sample holds many counts of this clonotype. The J gene is TRBJ2-3, the V gene TRBV18; D is possibly TRBD1 (5 bases). Per the germline V gene, CDR1 is KGHSH and CDR2 is LQKENI. The ends were cut back, 2 bases at V and 2 bases at J, with 14 bases in the middle. The CDR3 has 16 amino acids. CDR3 nucleotide sequence: TGTGCCAGCTCACCAAAGTTCAGGGCCTCCACAGATACGCAGTATTTT. Protein sequence: CASSPKFRASTDTQYF.

This clonotype was observed a handful of times. The V gene is TRBV10-2, the J gene TRBJ2-1; unclear D gene. Looked up from germline, CDR1 is WSHSY and CDR2 is SAAADI. V lost 6 bases, J lost 9 bases, and 9 bases lay in between. This CDR3 has 11 amino acids. CDR3 amino acids: CASRSRFEQFF. The CDR3 coding sequence is TGCGCCAGCAGATCGAGGTTTGAGCAGTTCTTC.

This clonotype was seen at least ten times. This chain joins TRBV29-1 and TRBJ2-7; D possibly matches TRBD1 or TRBD2 (6 bases each). Trimming pared 2 bases from V and 5 bases from J, leaving 10 bases between. CDR1 and CDR2 from the germline V gene are SQVTM and ANQGSEA. The CDR3 consists of 12 residues. The CDR3 region has the DNA TGCAGCGTTGAAAGGGGGGCCAACGAGCAGTACTTC. Protein product: CSVERGANEQYF.

This clonotype was seen ten or more times. The V call is TRBV7-2, the J call TRBJ1-1; possible D gene TRBD1, 5 bases. The CDR3 spans 13 residues. Germline V lookup: CDR1 SGHTA, CDR2 FQGNSA. Trimming removed 0 bases from V and 7 bases from J, with 9 bases in between. The CDR3 sequence: CASSLAEGLEAFF. The CDR3 DNA follows: TGTGCCAGCAGCTTAGCGGAGGGACTTGAAGCTTTCTTT. Full variable domain (remainder filled in from reference TRBV7-2 and TRBJ1-1): GAGVSQSPSNKVTEKGKDVELRCDPISGHTALYWYRQSLGQGLEFLIYFQGNSAPDKSGLPSDRFSAERTGGSVSTLTIQRTQQEDSAVYLCASSLAEGLEAFFGQGTRLTVV.